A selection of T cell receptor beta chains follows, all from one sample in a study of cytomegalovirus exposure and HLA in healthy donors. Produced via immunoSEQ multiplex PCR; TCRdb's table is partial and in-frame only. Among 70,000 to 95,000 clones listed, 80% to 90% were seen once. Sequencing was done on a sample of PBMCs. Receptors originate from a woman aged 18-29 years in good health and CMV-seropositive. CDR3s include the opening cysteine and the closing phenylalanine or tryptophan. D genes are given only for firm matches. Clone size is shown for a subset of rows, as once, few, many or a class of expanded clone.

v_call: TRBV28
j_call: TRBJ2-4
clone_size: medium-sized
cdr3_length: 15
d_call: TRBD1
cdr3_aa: CASSVQGSPTNIQYF
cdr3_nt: TGTGCCAGCAGTGTACAGGGGTCACCGACAAACATTCAGTACTTC

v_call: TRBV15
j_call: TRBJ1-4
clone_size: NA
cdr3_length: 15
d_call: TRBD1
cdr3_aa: CATSGTPTGYEKLFF
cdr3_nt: TGTGCCACCAGCGGAACCCCGACAGGGTATGAAAAACTGTTTTTT

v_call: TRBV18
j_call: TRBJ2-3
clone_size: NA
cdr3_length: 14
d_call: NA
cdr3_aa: CASSPSGSTDTQYF
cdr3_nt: TGTGCCAGCTCACCGAGCGGGAGCACAGATACGCAGTATTTT

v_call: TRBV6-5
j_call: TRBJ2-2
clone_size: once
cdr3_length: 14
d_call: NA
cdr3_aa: CASKRVRGTGELFF
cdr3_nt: TGTGCCAGCAAAAGAGTAAGAGGGACCGGGGAGCTGTTTTTT

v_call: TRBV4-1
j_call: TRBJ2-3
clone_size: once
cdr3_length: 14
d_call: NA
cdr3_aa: CASSQATVTDTQYF
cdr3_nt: TGCGCCAGCAGCCAAGCGACAGTCACAGATACGCAGTATTTT

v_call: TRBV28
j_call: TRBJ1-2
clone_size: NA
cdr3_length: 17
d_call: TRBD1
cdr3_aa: CASSLYGQGASNYGYTF
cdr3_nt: TGTGCCAGCAGTTTATACGGACAGGGGGCTTCTAACTATGGCTACACCTTC

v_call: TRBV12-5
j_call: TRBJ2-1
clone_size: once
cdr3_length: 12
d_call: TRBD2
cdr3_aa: CASVLERGGQFF
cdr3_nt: TGTGCTAGTGTTTTAGAGCGGGGGGGGCAGTTCTTC

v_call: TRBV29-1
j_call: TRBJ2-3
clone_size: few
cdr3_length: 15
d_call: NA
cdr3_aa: CSVEGGDSLTDTQYF
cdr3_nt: TGCAGCGTTGAAGGGGGGGACAGCCTCACAGATACGCAGTATTTT

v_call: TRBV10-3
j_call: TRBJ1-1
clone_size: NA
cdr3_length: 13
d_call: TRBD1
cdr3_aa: CATQTGSDTEAFF
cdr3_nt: TGTGCCACGCAGACAGGGTCGGACACTGAAGCTTTCTTT

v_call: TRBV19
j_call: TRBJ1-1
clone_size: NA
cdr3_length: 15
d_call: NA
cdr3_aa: CASSPSFDEDTEAFF
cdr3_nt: TGTGCCAGTAGTCCCAGCTTCGACGAGGACACTGAAGCTTTCTTT

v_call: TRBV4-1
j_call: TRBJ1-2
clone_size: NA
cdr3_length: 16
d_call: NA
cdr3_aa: CASSQVRAGGGYGYTF
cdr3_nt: TGCGCCAGCAGCCAAGTTCGAGCCGGCGGGGGCTATGGCTACACCTTC

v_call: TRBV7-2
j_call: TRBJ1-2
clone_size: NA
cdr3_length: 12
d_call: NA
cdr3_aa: CASSKDSLGYTF
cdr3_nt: TGTGCCAGCAGCAAGGACAGTCTTGGCTACACCTTC

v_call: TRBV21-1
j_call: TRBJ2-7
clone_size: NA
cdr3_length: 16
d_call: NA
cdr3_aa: CASSKASILDTYEQYF
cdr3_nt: TGTGCCAGCAGCAAAGCCTCGATCCTTGATACCTACGAGCAGTACTTC

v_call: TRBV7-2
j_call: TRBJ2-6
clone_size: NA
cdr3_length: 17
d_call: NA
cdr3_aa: CASSLAGGLSGANVLTF
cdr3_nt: TGTGCCAGCAGCTTAGCTGGGGGCCTCTCTGGGGCCAACGTCCTGACTTTC

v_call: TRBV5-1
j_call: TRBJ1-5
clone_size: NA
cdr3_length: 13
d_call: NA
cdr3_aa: CASSLTVNQPQHF
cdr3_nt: TGCGCCAGCAGCTTGACAGTAAATCAGCCCCAGCATTTT

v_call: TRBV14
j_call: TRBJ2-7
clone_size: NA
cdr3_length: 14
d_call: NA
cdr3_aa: CASSHTRGAYEQYF
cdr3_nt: TGTGCCAGCAGCCACACAAGGGGCGCCTACGAGCAGTACTTC

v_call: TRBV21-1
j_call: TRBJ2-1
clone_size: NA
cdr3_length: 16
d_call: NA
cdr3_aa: CASSTGGQVTYNEQFF
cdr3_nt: TGTGCCAGCAGCACTGGAGGACAGGTTACCTACAATGAGCAGTTCTTC

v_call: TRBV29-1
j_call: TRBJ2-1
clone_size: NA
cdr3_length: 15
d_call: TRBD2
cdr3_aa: CSVEGGLAKYNEQFF
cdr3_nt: TGCAGCGTTGAAGGGGGACTAGCGAAGTACAATGAGCAGTTCTTC

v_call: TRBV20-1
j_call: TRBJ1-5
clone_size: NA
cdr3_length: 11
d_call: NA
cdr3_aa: CSARESGPQHF
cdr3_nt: TGCAGTGCTAGGGAATCGGGGCCCCAGCATTTT

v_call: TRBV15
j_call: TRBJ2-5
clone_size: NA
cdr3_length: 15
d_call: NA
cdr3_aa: CATSREGADHETQYF
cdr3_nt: TGTGCCACCAGCAGAGAGGGGGCAGACCATGAGACCCAGTACTTC

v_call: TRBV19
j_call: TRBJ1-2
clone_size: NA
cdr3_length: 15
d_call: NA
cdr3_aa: CASSIGPAGSYGYTF
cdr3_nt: TGTGCCAGTAGTATAGGTCCGGCAGGTAGCTATGGCTACACCTTC

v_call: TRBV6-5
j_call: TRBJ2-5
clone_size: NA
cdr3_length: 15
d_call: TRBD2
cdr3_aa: CASSTPGGVQETQYF
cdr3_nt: TGTGCCAGCAGTACGCCGGGAGGGGTCCAAGAGACCCAGTACTTC

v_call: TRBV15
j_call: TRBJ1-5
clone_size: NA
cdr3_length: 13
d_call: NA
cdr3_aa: CATSRDRDQPQHF
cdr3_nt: TGTGCCACCAGCAGAGACCGGGATCAGCCCCAGCATTTT

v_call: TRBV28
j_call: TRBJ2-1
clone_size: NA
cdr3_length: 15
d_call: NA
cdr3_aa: CASRPSGDSYNEQFF
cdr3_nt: TGTGCCAGCAGGCCGTCGGGTGACTCCTACAATGAGCAGTTCTTC

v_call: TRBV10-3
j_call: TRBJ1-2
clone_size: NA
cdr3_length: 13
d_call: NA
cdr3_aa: CAIQGDQFYGYTF
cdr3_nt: TGTGCCATCCAGGGTGATCAGTTCTATGGCTACACCTTC

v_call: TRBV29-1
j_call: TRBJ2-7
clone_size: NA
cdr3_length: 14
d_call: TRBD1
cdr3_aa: CSVDEGTGGYEQYF
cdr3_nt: TGCAGCGTTGACGAGGGGACAGGGGGCTACGAGCAGTACTTC

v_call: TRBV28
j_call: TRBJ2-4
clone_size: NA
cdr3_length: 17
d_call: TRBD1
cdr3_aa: CASGSPGTGRSRNIQYF
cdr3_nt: TGTGCCAGCGGAAGTCCCGGGACAGGGCGTTCGCGGAACATTCAGTACTTC

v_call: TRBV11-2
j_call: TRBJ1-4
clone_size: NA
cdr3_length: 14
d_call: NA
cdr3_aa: CASKLVATNEKLFF
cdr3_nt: TGTGCCAGCAAGCTCGTTGCAACTAATGAAAAACTGTTTTTT

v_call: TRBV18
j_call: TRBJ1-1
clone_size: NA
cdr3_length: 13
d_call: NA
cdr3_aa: CASSPGGSTEAFF
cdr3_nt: TGTGCCAGCTCACCTGGAGGGAGCACTGAAGCTTTCTTT

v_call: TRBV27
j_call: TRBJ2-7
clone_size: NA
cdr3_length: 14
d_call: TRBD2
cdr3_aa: CASSLFGTTYEQYF
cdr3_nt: TGTGCCAGCAGTTTATTTGGGACTACCTACGAGCAGTACTTC

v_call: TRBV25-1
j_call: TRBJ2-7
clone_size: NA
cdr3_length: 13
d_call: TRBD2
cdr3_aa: CASSLAGGYEQYF
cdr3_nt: TGTGCCAGCAGCTTAGCGGGAGGTTACGAGCAGTACTTC

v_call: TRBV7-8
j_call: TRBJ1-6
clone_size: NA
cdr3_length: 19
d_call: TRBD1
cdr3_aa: CASIFQGANRGSYNSPLHF
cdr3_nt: TGTGCCAGCATCTTTCAGGGGGCAAATCGTGGCTCCTATAATTCACCCCTCCACTTT

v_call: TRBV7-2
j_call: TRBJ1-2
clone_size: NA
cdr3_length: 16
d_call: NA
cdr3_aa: CASSSTLGQGRYGYTF
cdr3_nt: TGTGCCAGCAGCTCCACCCTCGGGCAGGGGAGATATGGCTACACCTTC

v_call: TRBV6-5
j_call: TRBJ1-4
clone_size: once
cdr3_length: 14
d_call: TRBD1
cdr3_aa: CASSLTGFDEKLFF
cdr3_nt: TGTGCCAGCAGCTTGACAGGGTTCGATGAAAAACTGTTTTTT

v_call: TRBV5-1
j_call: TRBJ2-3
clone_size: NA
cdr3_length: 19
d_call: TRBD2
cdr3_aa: CASSFGVAGAFPPLATQYF
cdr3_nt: TGCGCCAGCAGCTTCGGGGTAGCGGGGGCATTCCCCCCACTGGCTACGCAGTATTTT

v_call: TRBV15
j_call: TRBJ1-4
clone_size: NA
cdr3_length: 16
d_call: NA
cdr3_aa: CATSRDFEVANEKLFF
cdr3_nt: TGTGCCACCAGCAGAGATTTCGAGGTAGCTAATGAAAAACTGTTTTTT

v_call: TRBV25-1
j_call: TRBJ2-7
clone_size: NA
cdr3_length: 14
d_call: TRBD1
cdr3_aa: CASSDNDRAYEQYF
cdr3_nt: TGTGCCAGCAGTGATAATGACAGGGCGTACGAGCAGTACTTC

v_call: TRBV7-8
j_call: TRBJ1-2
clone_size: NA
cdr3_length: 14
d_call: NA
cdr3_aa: CASSLETRGYGYTF
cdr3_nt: TGTGCCAGCAGCCTAGAAACTCGAGGCTATGGCTACACCTTC

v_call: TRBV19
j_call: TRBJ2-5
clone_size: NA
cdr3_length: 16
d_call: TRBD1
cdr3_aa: CASSPRGTVQQETQYF
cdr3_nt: TGTGCCAGTAGTCCTCGAGGGACAGTGCAGCAAGAGACCCAGTACTTC

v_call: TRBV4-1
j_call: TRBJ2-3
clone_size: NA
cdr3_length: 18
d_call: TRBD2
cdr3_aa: CASSVMGLAGRRTDTQYF
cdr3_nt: TGCGCCAGCAGTGTGATGGGACTAGCGGGACGAAGAACAGATACGCAGTATTTT

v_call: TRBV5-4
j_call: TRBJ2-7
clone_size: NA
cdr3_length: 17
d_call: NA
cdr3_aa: CASSFNFLASEPYEQYF
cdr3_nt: TGTGCCAGCAGCTTCAACTTTTTGGCTAGCGAGCCCTACGAGCAGTACTTC

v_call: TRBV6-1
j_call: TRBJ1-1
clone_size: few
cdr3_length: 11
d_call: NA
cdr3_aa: CASSEARRAFF
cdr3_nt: TGTGCCAGCAGTGAAGCTCGGAGGGCTTTCTTT

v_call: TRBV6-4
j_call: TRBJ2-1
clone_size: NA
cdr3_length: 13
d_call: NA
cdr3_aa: CASSSRDNNEQFF
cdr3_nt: TGTGCCAGCAGTAGCCGGGACAACAATGAGCAGTTCTTC

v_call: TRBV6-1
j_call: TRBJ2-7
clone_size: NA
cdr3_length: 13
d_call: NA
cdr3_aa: CASSERPSYEQYF
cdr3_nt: TGTGCCAGTTCCGAGCGGCCTTCCTACGAGCAGTACTTC

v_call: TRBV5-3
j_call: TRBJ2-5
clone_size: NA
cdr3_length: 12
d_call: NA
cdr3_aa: CARSLGRETQYF
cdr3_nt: TGTGCCAGAAGCTTGGGCAGGGAGACCCAGTACTTC

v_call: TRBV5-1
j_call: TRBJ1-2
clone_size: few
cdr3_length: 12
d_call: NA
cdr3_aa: CASRGGGDGYTF
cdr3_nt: TGCGCCAGCAGGGGCGGCGGGGATGGCTACACCTTC